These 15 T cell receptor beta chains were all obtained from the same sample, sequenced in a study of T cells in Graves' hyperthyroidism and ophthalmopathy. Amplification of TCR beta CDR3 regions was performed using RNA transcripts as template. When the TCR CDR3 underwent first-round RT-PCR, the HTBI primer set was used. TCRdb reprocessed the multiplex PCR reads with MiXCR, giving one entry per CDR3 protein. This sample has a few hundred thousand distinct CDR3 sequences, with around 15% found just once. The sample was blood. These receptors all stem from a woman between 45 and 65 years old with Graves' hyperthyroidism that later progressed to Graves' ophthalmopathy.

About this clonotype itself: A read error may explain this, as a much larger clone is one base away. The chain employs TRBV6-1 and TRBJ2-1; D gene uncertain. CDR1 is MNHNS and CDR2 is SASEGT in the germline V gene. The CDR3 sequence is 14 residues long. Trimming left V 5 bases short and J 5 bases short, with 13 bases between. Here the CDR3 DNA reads TGTGCCAGCAGTCCTCTCGTAAGGAACAATGAGCAGTTCTTC. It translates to CASSPLVRNNEQFF.

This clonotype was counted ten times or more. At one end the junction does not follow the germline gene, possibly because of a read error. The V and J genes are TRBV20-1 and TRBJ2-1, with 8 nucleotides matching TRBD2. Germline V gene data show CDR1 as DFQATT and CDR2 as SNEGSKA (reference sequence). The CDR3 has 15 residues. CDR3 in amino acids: CSAGEQSGGYNEQFF. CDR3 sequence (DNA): TGCAGTGCTGGAGAGCAGAGCGGGGGCTACAATGAGCAGTTCTTC.

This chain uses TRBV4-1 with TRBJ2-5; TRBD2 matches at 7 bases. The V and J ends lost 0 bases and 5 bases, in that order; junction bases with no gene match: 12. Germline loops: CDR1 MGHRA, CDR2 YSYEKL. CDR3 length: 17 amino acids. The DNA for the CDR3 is TGCGCCAGCAGCCAAGATGGGGTCATGGGGGGGAGGGAGACCCAGTACTTC. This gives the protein CASSQDGVMGGRETQYF.

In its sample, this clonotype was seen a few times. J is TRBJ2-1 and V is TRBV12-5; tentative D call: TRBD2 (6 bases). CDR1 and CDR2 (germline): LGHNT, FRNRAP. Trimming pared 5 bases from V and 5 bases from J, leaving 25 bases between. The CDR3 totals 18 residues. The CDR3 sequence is CASGGAGGEVGGHNEQFF. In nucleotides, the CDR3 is TGTGCTAGTGGTGGCGCGGGCGGGGAGGTGGGTGGGCACAATGAGCAGTTCTTC.

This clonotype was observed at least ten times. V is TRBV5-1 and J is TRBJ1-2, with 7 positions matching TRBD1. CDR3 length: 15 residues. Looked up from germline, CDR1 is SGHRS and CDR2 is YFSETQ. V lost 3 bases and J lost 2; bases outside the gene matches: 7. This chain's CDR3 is CASSWGTAPNYGYTF. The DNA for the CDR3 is TGCGCCAGCAGCTGGGGGACAGCACCAAACTATGGCTACACCTTC.

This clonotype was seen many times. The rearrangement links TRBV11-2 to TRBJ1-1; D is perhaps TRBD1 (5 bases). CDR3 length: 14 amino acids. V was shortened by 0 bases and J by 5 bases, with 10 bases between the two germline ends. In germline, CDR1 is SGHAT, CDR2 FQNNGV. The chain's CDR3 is CASSLDPGTTEAFF. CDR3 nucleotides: TGTGCCAGCAGCTTAGATCCAGGGACGACTGAAGCTTTCTTT. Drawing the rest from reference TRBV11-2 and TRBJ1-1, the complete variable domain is EAGVAQSPRYKIIEKRQSVAFWCNPISGHATLYWYQQILGQGPKLLIQFQNNGVVDDSQLPKDRFSAERLKGVDSTLKIQPAKLEDSAVYLCASSLDPGTTEAFFGQGTRLTVV.

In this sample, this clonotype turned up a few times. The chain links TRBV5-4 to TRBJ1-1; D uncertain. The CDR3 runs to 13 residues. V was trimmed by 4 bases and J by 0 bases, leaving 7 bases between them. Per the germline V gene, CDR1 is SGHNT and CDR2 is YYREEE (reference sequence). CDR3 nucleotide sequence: TGTGCCAGCAGCCACGATGTGAACACTGAAGCTTTCTTT. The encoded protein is CASSHDVNTEAFF.

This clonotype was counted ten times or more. In nucleotides, the CDR3 is TGTGCCAGCTCCCCATGGGGGGGACAGATGCAAGAGACCCAGTACTTC. Protein: CASSPWGGQMQETQYF. The rearrangement joins TRBV18 to TRBJ2-5; D tentatively reads TRBD1 or TRBD2 (7 bases each). Germline CDR1 is KGHSH and CDR2 is LQKENI. The CDR3 runs 16 residues. V was trimmed by 6 bases and J by 2 bases, leaving 19 bases between them.

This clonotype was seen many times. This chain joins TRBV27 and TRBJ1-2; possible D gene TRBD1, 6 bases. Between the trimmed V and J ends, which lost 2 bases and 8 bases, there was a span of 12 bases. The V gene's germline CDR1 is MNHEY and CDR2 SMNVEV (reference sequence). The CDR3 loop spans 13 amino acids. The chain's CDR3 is CASSLKQGGGYTF. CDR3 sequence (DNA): TGTGCCAGCAGTTTAAAACAGGGAGGGGGCTACACCTTC.

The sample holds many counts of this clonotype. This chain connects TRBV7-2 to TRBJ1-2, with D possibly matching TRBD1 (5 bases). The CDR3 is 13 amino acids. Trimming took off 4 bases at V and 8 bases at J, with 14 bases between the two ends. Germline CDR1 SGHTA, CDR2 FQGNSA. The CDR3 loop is CASSSRVEYGYTF. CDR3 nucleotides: TGTGCCAGCAGCTCCAGGGTAGAGTACGGCTACACCTTC.

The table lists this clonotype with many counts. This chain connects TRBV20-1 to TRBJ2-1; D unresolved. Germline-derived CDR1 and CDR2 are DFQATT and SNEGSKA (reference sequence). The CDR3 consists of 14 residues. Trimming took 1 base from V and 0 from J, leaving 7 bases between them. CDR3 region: CSARGLDSYNEQFF. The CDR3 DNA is TGCAGTGCTAGAGGGCTAGACTCCTACAATGAGCAGTTCTTC.

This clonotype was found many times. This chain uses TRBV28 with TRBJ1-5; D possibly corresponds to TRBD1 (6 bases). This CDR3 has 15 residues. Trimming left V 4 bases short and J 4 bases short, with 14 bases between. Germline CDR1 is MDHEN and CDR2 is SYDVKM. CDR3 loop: CASSWGGGPNQPQHF. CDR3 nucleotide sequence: TGTGCCAGCAGTTGGGGAGGGGGACCAAATCAGCCCCAGCATTTT. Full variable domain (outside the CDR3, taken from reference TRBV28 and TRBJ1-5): DVKVTQSSRYLVKRTGEKVFLECVQDMDHENMFWYRQDPGLGLRLIYFSYDVKMKEKGDIPEGYSVSREKKERFSLILESASTNQTSMYLCASSWGGGPNQPQHFGDGTRLSIL.

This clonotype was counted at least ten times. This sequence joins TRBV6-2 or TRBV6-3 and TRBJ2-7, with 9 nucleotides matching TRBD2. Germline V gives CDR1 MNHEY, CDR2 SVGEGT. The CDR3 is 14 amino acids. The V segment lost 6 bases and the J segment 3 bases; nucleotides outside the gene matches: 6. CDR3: CASRTAGGRYEQYF. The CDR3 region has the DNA TGTGCCAGCAGGACAGCGGGAGGTCGCTACGAGCAGTACTTC.

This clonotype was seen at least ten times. Here the CDR3 DNA reads TGTGCCTGGAGTCCGGGCCCCCATTTCTACGAGCAGTACTTC. Protein: CAWSPGPHFYEQYF. J is TRBJ2-7 and V is TRBV30; D not certain. V was clipped by 2 bases and J by 3 bases, with 14 bases between them. Germline-derived CDR1 and CDR2 are GTSNPN and SVGIG (reference sequence). This CDR3 is built from 14 residues.

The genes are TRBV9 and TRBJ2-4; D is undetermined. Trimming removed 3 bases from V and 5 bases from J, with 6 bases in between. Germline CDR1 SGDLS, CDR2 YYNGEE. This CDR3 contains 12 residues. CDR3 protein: CASSDLQNIQYF. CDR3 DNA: TGTGCCAGCAGCGACTTGCAAAACATTCAGTACTTC.